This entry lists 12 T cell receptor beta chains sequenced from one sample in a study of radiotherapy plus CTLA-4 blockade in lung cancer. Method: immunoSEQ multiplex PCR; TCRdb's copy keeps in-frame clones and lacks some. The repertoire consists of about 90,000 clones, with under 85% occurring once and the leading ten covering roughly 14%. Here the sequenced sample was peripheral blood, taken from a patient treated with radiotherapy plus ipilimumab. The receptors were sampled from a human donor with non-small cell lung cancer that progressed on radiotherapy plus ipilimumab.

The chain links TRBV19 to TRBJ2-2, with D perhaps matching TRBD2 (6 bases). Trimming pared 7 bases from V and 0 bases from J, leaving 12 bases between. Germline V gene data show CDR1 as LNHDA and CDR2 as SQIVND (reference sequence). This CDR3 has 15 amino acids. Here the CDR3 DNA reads TGTGCCAGTATTTTGTCGGGGGCGAACACCGGGGAGCTGTTTTTT. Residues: CASILSGANTGELFF.

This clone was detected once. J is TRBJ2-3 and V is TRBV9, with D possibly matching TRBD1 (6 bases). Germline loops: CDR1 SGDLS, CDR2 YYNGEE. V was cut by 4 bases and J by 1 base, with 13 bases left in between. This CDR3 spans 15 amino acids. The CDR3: CASSRGAGGTDTQYF. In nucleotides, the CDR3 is TGTGCCAGCAGCCGAGGGGCAGGGGGCACAGATACGCAGTATTTT.

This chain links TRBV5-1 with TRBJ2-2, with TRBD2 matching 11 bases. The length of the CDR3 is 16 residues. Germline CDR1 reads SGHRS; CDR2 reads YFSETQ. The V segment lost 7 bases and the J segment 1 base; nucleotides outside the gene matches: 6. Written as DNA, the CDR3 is TGCGCCAGCCAGATGGGGACTAGCGGGAACACCGGGGAGCTGTTTTTT. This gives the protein CASQMGTSGNTGELFF.

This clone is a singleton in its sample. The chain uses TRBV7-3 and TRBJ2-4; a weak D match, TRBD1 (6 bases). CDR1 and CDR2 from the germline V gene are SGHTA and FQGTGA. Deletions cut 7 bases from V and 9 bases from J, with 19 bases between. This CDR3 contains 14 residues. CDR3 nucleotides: TGTGCCAGCACCACTACAGGGTCAGATGTCATTCAGTACTTC. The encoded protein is CASTTTGSDVIQYF.

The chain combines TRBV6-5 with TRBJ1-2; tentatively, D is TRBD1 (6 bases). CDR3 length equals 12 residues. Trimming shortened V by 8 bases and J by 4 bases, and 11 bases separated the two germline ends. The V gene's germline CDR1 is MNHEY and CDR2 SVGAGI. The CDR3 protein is CASSPGAYGYTF. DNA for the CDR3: TGTGCCAGCTCCCCGGGGGCCTATGGCTACACCTTC.

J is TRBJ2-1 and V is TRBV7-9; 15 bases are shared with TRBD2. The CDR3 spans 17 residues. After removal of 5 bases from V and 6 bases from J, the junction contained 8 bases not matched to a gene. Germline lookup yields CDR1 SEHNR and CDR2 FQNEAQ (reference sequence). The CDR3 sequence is CASSLTGTSGRTNEQFF. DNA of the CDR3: TGTGCCAGCAGCCTGACCGGGACTAGCGGGAGGACCAATGAGCAGTTCTTC.

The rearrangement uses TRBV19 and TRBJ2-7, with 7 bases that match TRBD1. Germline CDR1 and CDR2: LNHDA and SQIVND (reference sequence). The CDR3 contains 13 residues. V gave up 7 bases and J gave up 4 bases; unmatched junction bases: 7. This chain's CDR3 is CASTPGQTYEQYF. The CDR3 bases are TGTGCCAGTACACCGGGACAGACTTACGAGCAGTACTTC.

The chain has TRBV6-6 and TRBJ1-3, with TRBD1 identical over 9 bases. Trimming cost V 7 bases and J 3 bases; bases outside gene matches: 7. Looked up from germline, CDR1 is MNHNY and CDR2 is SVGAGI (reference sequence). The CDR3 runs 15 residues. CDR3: CASNKQGALGNTIYF. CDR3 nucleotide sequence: TGTGCCAGCAACAAACAGGGGGCGCTTGGAAACACCATATATTTT.

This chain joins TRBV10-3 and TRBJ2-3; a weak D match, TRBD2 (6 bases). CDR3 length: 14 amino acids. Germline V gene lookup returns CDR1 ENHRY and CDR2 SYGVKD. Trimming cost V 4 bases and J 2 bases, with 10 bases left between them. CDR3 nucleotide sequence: TGTGCCATCAGTGTGGCGGGACCCACAGATACGCAGTATTTT. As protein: CAISVAGPTDTQYF.

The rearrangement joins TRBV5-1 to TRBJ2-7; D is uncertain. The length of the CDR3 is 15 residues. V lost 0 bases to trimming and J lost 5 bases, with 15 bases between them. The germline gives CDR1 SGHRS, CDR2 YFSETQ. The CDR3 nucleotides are TGCGCCAGCAGCTTGGAATTAGGGTTGGGAAACGAGCAGTACTTC. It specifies CASSLELGLGNEQYF.

CDR3 protein: CASSTDRVTEAFF. In DNA, the CDR3 is TGTGCCAGCTCGACCGACAGGGTCACTGAAGCTTTCTTT. This chain connects TRBV18 to TRBJ1-1; 7 nucleotides align to TRBD1. From germline, CDR1 is KGHSH and CDR2 LQKENI. The CDR3 runs to 13 residues. After removal of 6 bases from V and 4 bases from J, the junction contained 5 bases not matched to a gene.

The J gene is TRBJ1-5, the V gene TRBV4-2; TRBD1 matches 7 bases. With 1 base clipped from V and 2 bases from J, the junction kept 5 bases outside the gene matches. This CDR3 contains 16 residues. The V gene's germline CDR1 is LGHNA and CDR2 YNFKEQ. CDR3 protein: CASSQVATGGNQPQHF. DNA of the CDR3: TGTGCCAGCAGCCAAGTCGCCACAGGGGGCAATCAGCCCCAGCATTTT.